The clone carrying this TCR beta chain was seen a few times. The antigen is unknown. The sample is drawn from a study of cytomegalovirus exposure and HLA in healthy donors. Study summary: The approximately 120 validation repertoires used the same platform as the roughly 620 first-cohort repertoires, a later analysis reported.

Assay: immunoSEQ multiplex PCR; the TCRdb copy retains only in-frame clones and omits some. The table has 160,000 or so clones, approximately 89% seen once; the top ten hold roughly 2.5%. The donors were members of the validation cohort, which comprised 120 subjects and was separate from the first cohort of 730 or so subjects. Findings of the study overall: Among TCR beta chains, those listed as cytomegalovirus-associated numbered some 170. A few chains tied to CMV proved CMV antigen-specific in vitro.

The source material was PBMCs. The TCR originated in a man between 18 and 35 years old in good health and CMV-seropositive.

The CDR3 coding sequence is TGTGCCAGCAGCCAAGAAGGACTATACGAGCAGTACTTC. Its protein product is CASSQEGLYEQYF. V usage is TRBV4-2 and J usage is TRBJ2-7, with a weak D call TRBD2 (6 bases). There are 13 residues in the CDR3. Germline loops: CDR1 LGHNA, CDR2 YNFKEQ. V shed 0 bases and J shed 4 bases, with 7 bases lying between them.